Listed below are T cell receptor beta chains from one sample, sequenced in a study of T cell responses to AZD1222 COVID-19 vaccine. Some clones are missing from TCRdb's copy, which holds only in-frame ones; the method was immunoSEQ multiplex PCR. The data contain 150,000 or so clones, over 85% of them singletons. Sequencing was performed on peripheral blood, taken on day 0 of AZD1222 vaccination. The source is an adult in good health. Each CDR3 is given with its conserved first and last residue. The order of the fields is D gene, clone size, V gene, J gene, CDR3 protein, CDR3 DNA. D genes are given only for firm matches. The size entry is marked missing in some rows and otherwise reads once, few, many or a size class.

d_call: TRBD1; clone_size: -; v_call: TRBV11-1; j_call: TRBJ2-7; cdr3_aa: CASSPGGTGVYEQYF; cdr3_nt: TGTGCCAGCAGCCCGGGGGGGACAGGGGTCTACGAGCAGTACTTC
d_call: TRBD1; clone_size: -; v_call: TRBV5-1; j_call: TRBJ2-5; cdr3_aa: CASSLGQGETQYF; cdr3_nt: TGCGCCAGCAGCTTGGGACAGGGAGAGACCCAGTACTTC
d_call: TRBD2; clone_size: -; v_call: TRBV9; j_call: TRBJ2-7; cdr3_aa: CASSVATGGGNEQYF; cdr3_nt: TGTGCCAGCAGCGTAGCGACGGGCGGGGGGAACGAGCAGTACTTC
d_call: TRBD1; clone_size: -; v_call: TRBV2; j_call: TRBJ1-2; cdr3_aa: CASDRENYGYTF; cdr3_nt: TGTGCCAGTGACAGGGAGAACTATGGCTACACCTTC
d_call: -; clone_size: -; v_call: TRBV27; j_call: TRBJ1-3; cdr3_aa: CASRDGQNSGNTIYF; cdr3_nt: TGTGCCAGCAGGGACGGACAGAATTCTGGAAACACCATATATTTT
d_call: -; clone_size: once; v_call: TRBV29-1; j_call: TRBJ2-1; cdr3_aa: CSVGPGVRGNEQFF; cdr3_nt: TGCAGCGTTGGACCGGGAGTTCGGGGGAATGAGCAGTTCTTC
d_call: -; clone_size: -; v_call: TRBV18; j_call: TRBJ1-5; cdr3_aa: CASSPGQVGQPQHF; cdr3_nt: TGTGCCAGCTCACCAGGGCAGGTAGGTCAGCCCCAGCATTTT
d_call: -; clone_size: once; v_call: TRBV6-4; j_call: TRBJ2-7; cdr3_aa: CASSDDENGRDAYF; cdr3_nt: TGTGCCAGCAGTGACGACGAAAACGGCAGGGACGCGTACTTC
d_call: -; clone_size: -; v_call: TRBV4-2; j_call: TRBJ2-5; cdr3_aa: CASSQGGAGAEETQYF; cdr3_nt: TGTGCCAGCAGCCAAGGTGGGGCAGGGGCAGAAGAGACCCAGTACTTC
d_call: -; clone_size: -; v_call: TRBV24-1; j_call: TRBJ2-6; cdr3_aa: CATSDRAGKPGAGANVLTF; cdr3_nt: TGTGCCACCAGTGATCGGGCGGGTAAACCAGGGGCTGGGGCCAACGTCCTGACTTTC
d_call: -; clone_size: -; v_call: TRBV3-1/TRBV3-2; j_call: TRBJ2-1; cdr3_aa: CASSQARTYNEQFF; cdr3_nt: TGTGCCAGCAGCCAAGCGCGGACTTACAATGAGCAGTTCTTC
d_call: -; clone_size: few; v_call: TRBV5-1; j_call: TRBJ2-1; cdr3_aa: CASSLRHEDEQFF; cdr3_nt: TGCGCCAGCAGCCTCCGACACGAGGATGAGCAGTTCTTC
d_call: TRBD1; clone_size: -; v_call: TRBV28; j_call: TRBJ2-5; cdr3_aa: CATNQAGTGDQETQYF; cdr3_nt: TGTGCCACCAACCAGGCCGGGACAGGAGACCAAGAGACCCAGTACTTC
d_call: -; clone_size: -; v_call: TRBV7-6; j_call: TRBJ1-4; cdr3_aa: CASSLVVSATNEKLFF; cdr3_nt: TGTGCCAGCAGCTTAGTTGTCTCTGCAACTAATGAAAAACTGTTTTTT
d_call: -; clone_size: -; v_call: TRBV7-2; j_call: TRBJ2-5; cdr3_aa: CASSGSGTGYQETQYF; cdr3_nt: TGTGCCAGCAGCGGCAGCGGGACAGGTTACCAAGAGACCCAGTACTTC
d_call: -; clone_size: once; v_call: TRBV12-3/TRBV12-4; j_call: TRBJ1-1; cdr3_aa: CASSLGRNTEAFF; cdr3_nt: TGTGCCAGCAGTTTAGGGCGGAACACTGAAGCTTTCTTT
d_call: TRBD1; clone_size: -; v_call: TRBV29-1; j_call: TRBJ2-7; cdr3_aa: CSVEGTGTAFYEQYF; cdr3_nt: TGCAGCGTTGAAGGTACCGGGACAGCTTTCTACGAGCAGTACTTC
d_call: -; clone_size: -; v_call: TRBV4-2; j_call: TRBJ2-3; cdr3_aa: CASSQTGTVASTDTQYF; cdr3_nt: TGTGCCAGCAGCCAAACTGGGACGGTGGCTAGCACAGATACGCAGTATTTT
d_call: TRBD2; clone_size: few; v_call: TRBV7-9; j_call: TRBJ2-1; cdr3_aa: CASSSIAGVYNEQFF; cdr3_nt: TGTGCCAGCAGCTCTATAGCGGGAGTGTACAATGAGCAGTTCTTC
d_call: TRBD1; clone_size: -; v_call: TRBV7-9; j_call: TRBJ1-5; cdr3_aa: CASSRTGQDTSNQPQHF; cdr3_nt: TGTGCCAGCAGCCGGACTGGACAGGATACTAGCAATCAGCCCCAGCATTTT
d_call: TRBD1; clone_size: -; v_call: TRBV5-1; j_call: TRBJ1-2; cdr3_aa: CASSPETGGGYTF; cdr3_nt: TGCGCCAGCAGCCCAGAAACAGGGGGAGGCTACACCTTC
d_call: -; clone_size: -; v_call: TRBV5-1; j_call: TRBJ1-5; cdr3_aa: CASKEGPNSNQPQHF; cdr3_nt: TGCGCCAGCAAGGAAGGGCCAAATAGCAATCAGCCCCAGCATTTT
d_call: TRBD2; clone_size: -; v_call: TRBV5-6; j_call: TRBJ2-3; cdr3_aa: CASSLYREGTDTQYF; cdr3_nt: TGTGCCAGCAGCTTATATCGGGAGGGCACAGATACGCAGTATTTT
d_call: -; clone_size: -; v_call: TRBV11-2; j_call: TRBJ1-1; cdr3_aa: CASSRSGVMNTEAFF; cdr3_nt: TGTGCCAGCAGCCGGAGTGGGGTTATGAACACTGAAGCTTTCTTT
d_call: -; clone_size: -; v_call: TRBV6-1; j_call: TRBJ2-5; cdr3_aa: CASSDMSPQETQYF; cdr3_nt: TGTGCCAGCAGTGATATGAGCCCGCAAGAGACCCAGTACTTC
d_call: TRBD2; clone_size: -; v_call: TRBV27; j_call: TRBJ2-7; cdr3_aa: CASSFGLAESYEQYF; cdr3_nt: TGTGCCAGCAGTTTCGGGCTAGCGGAATCCTACGAGCAGTACTTC
d_call: -; clone_size: -; v_call: TRBV2; j_call: TRBJ1-2; cdr3_aa: CASSESGSFNYGYTF; cdr3_nt: TGTGCCAGCAGTGAAAGCGGCAGCTTTAACTATGGCTACACCTTC
d_call: -; clone_size: once; v_call: TRBV18; j_call: TRBJ2-5; cdr3_aa: CASSPATGQETQYF; cdr3_nt: TGTGCCAGCTCACCTGCCACAGGGCAGGAGACCCAGTACTTC
d_call: -; clone_size: -; v_call: TRBV6-5; j_call: TRBJ2-1; cdr3_aa: CASSPRDSYNEQFF; cdr3_nt: TGTGCCAGCAGTCCACGGGATTCGTACAATGAGCAGTTCTTC
d_call: -; clone_size: -; v_call: TRBV3-1/TRBV3-2; j_call: TRBJ2-7; cdr3_aa: CASSQESAYEQYF; cdr3_nt: TGTGCCAGCAGCCAAGAATCGGCCTACGAGCAGTACTTC
d_call: TRBD1; clone_size: -; v_call: TRBV5-1; j_call: TRBJ2-7; cdr3_aa: CASRFRDRGYEQYF; cdr3_nt: TGCGCCAGCCGTTTCCGGGACAGGGGTTACGAGCAGTACTTC
d_call: TRBD1; clone_size: once; v_call: TRBV25-1; j_call: TRBJ1-1; cdr3_aa: CASSESRGQRDTEAFF; cdr3_nt: TGTGCCAGCAGTGAATCAAGGGGGCAACGGGACACTGAAGCTTTCTTT
d_call: TRBD2; clone_size: -; v_call: TRBV3-1/TRBV3-2; j_call: TRBJ2-3; cdr3_aa: CASSLSGDATDTQYF; cdr3_nt: TGTGCCAGCAGCCTTAGCGGGGACGCCACAGATACGCAGTATTTT
d_call: -; clone_size: -; v_call: TRBV28; j_call: TRBJ1-4; cdr3_aa: CASSSYSSATNEKLFF; cdr3_nt: TGTGCCAGCAGTTCATATTCTTCCGCAACTAATGAAAAACTGTTTTTT
d_call: TRBD2; clone_size: -; v_call: TRBV11-2; j_call: TRBJ2-1; cdr3_aa: CASTYSGRALFF; cdr3_nt: TGTGCCAGCACATATAGCGGGAGGGCCTTGTTCTTC
d_call: TRBD1; clone_size: -; v_call: TRBV2; j_call: TRBJ2-5; cdr3_aa: CASSTPRDRGRQETQYF; cdr3_nt: TGTGCCAGCAGCACACCGCGGGACAGGGGGCGTCAAGAGACCCAGTACTTC
d_call: -; clone_size: -; v_call: TRBV25-1; j_call: TRBJ1-2; cdr3_aa: CASSPIYGGYTF; cdr3_nt: TGTGCCAGCAGTCCAATCTATGGTGGCTACACCTTC
d_call: -; clone_size: few; v_call: TRBV3-1/TRBV3-2; j_call: TRBJ1-2; cdr3_aa: CASNRRTMGYTF; cdr3_nt: TGTGCCAGCAATCGGAGAACTATGGGCTACACCTTC
d_call: -; clone_size: -; v_call: TRBV1; j_call: TRBJ1-1; cdr3_aa: CTSSQSSGQGRYTEAFF; cdr3_nt: TGCACCAGCAGCCAATCTTCAGGACAGGGAAGGTACACTGAAGCTTTCTTT
d_call: -; clone_size: -; v_call: TRBV24-1; j_call: TRBJ1-5; cdr3_aa: CATSDPRDGGSNQPQHF; cdr3_nt: TGTGCCACCAGTGATCCCCGGGACGGTGGTAGCAATCAGCCCCAGCATTTT
d_call: TRBD1; clone_size: -; v_call: TRBV15; j_call: TRBJ2-7; cdr3_aa: CATSREVDRGEQYF; cdr3_nt: TGTGCCACCAGCAGAGAGGTAGACAGGGGCGAGCAGTACTTC
d_call: TRBD2; clone_size: -; v_call: TRBV7-2; j_call: TRBJ2-1; cdr3_aa: CASSLGLAGNNEQFF; cdr3_nt: TGTGCCAGCAGCTTAGGTCTAGCGGGAAACAATGAGCAGTTCTTC
d_call: TRBD1; clone_size: -; v_call: TRBV24-1; j_call: TRBJ1-5; cdr3_aa: CATSDRTGDSNQPQHF; cdr3_nt: TGTGCCACCAGTGACCGGACAGGAGATAGCAATCAGCCCCAGCATTTT
d_call: TRBD2; clone_size: -; v_call: TRBV20-1; j_call: TRBJ2-2; cdr3_aa: CSASDSGRATGELFF; cdr3_nt: TGCAGTGCTAGTGATAGCGGGAGGGCCACCGGGGAGCTGTTTTTT
d_call: -; clone_size: -; v_call: TRBV29-1; j_call: TRBJ2-7; cdr3_aa: CSVEGGGLNEQYF; cdr3_nt: TGCAGCGTTGAAGGAGGGGGTCTAAACGAGCAGTACTTC
d_call: -; clone_size: -; v_call: TRBV6-5; j_call: TRBJ2-3; cdr3_aa: CASSYSEGGADTQYF; cdr3_nt: TGTGCCAGCAGCTACTCTGAAGGAGGGGCAGATACGCAGTATTTT
d_call: -; clone_size: few; v_call: TRBV12-3/TRBV12-4; j_call: TRBJ2-2; cdr3_aa: CASSFEFTGELFF; cdr3_nt: TGTGCCAGCAGTTTCGAGTTTACCGGGGAGCTGTTTTTT
d_call: TRBD1; clone_size: -; v_call: TRBV14; j_call: TRBJ2-7; cdr3_aa: CASSLDRGTGSNEQYF; cdr3_nt: TGTGCCAGCAGCCTCGACCGTGGGACAGGTTCCAACGAGCAGTACTTC
d_call: TRBD1; clone_size: -; v_call: TRBV28; j_call: TRBJ1-5; cdr3_aa: CASSFFLQGEDDQPQHF; cdr3_nt: TGTGCCAGCAGTTTTTTTCTTCAGGGGGAAGACGATCAGCCCCAGCATTTT
d_call: -; clone_size: -; v_call: TRBV24-1; j_call: TRBJ2-1; cdr3_aa: CATKVEVHNEQFF; cdr3_nt: TGTGCCACCAAGGTGGAGGTCCACAATGAGCAGTTCTTC
d_call: TRBD2; clone_size: -; v_call: TRBV5-6; j_call: TRBJ2-7; cdr3_aa: CASSLDGRGDEQYF; cdr3_nt: TGTGCCAGCAGCTTGGACGGGAGGGGGGACGAGCAGTACTTC
d_call: -; clone_size: -; v_call: TRBV5-1; j_call: TRBJ1-6; cdr3_aa: CASSPRRGANSPLHF; cdr3_nt: TGCGCCAGCAGCCCTCGGAGAGGGGCGAATTCACCCCTCCACTTT
d_call: -; clone_size: -; v_call: TRBV25-1; j_call: TRBJ1-1; cdr3_aa: CASSEQGPGREF; cdr3_nt: TGTGCCAGCAGTGAACAAGGTCCTGGCAGGGAGTTT
d_call: -; clone_size: -; v_call: TRBV27; j_call: TRBJ1-2; cdr3_aa: CASSQSPREGYTF; cdr3_nt: TGTGCCAGCAGCCAGTCCCCGAGGGAGGGCTACACCTTC
d_call: TRBD2; clone_size: -; v_call: TRBV4-2; j_call: TRBJ2-7; cdr3_aa: CASSPLTSGGVEQYF; cdr3_nt: TGTGCCAGCAGCCCATTGACTAGCGGGGGGGTTGAGCAGTACTTC
d_call: -; clone_size: once; v_call: TRBV5-1; j_call: TRBJ1-1; cdr3_aa: CASSLGGGTEAFF; cdr3_nt: TGCGCCAGCAGCTTGGGGGGCGGCACTGAAGCTTTCTTT
d_call: -; clone_size: -; v_call: TRBV6-5; j_call: TRBJ1-2; cdr3_aa: CASRAEEDPNYGYTF; cdr3_nt: TGTGCCAGCAGAGCAGAGGAGGATCCTAACTATGGCTACACCTTC
d_call: TRBD1; clone_size: -; v_call: TRBV5-1; j_call: TRBJ2-2; cdr3_aa: CASSSRTDRAGELFF; cdr3_nt: TGCGCCAGCAGCTCCAGGACTGACAGGGCCGGGGAGCTGTTTTTT